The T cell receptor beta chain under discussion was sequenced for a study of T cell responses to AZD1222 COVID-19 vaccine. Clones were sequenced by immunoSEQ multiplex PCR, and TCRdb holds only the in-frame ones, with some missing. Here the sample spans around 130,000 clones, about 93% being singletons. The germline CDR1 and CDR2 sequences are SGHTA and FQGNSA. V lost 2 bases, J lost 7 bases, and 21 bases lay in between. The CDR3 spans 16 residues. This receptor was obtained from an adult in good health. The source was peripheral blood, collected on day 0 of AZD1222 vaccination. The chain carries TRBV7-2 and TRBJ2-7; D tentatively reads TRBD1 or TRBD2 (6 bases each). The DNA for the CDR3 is TGTGCCAGCAGCTTACGGTGGTCGGGGGCCATGGGGGAGCAGTACTTC. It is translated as CASSLRWSGAMGEQYF.